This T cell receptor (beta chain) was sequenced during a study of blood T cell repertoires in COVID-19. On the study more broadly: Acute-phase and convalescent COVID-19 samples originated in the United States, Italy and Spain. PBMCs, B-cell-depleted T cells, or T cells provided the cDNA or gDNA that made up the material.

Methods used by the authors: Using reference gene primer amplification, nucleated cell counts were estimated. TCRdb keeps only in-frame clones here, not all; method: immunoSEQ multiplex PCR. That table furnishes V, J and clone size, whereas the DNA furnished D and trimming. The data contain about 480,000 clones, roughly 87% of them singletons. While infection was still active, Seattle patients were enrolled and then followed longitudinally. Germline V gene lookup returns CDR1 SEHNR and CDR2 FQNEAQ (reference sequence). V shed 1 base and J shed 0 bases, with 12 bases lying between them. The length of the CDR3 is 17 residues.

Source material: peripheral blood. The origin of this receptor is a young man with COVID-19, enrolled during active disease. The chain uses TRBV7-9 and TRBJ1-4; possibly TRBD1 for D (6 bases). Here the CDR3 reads CASSLVQGSATNEKLFF. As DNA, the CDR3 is TGTGCCAGCAGCTTAGTACAGGGATCGGCAACTAATGAAAAACTGTTTTTT.